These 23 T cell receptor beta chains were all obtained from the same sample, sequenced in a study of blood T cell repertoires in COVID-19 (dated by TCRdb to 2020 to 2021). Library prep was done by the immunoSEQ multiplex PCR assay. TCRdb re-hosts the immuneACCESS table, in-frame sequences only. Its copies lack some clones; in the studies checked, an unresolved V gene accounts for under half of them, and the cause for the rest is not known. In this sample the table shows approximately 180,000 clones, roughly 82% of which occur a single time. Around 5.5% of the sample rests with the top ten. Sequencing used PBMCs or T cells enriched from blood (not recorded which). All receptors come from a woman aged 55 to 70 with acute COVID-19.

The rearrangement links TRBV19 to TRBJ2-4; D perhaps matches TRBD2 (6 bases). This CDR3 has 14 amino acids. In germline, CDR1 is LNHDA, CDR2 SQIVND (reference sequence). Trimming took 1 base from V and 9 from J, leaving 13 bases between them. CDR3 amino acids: CASSIASAPGIQYF. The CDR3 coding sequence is TGTGCCAGTAGTATAGCTAGCGCCCCTGGCATTCAGTACTTC.

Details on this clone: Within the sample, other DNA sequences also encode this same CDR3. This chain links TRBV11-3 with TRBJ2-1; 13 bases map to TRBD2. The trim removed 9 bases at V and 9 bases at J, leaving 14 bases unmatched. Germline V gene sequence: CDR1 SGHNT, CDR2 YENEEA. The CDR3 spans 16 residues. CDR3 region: CASSRTGTSGMGEQFF. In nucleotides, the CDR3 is TGTGCCAGTAGTCGTACCGGGACTAGCGGGATGGGTGAGCAGTTCTTC.

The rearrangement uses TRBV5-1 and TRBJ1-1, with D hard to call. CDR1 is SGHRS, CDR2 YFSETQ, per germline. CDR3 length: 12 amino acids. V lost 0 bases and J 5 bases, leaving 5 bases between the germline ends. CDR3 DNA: TGCGCCAGCAGCTTGGGGGCGACTGAAGCTTTCTTT. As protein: CASSLGATEAFF.

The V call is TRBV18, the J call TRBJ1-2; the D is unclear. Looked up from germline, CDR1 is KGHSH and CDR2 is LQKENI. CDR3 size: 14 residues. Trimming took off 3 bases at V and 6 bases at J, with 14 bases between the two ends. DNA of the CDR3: TGTGCCAGCTCACCTCTACCTGGGGAGGATGGCTACACCTTC. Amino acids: CASSPLPGEDGYTF.

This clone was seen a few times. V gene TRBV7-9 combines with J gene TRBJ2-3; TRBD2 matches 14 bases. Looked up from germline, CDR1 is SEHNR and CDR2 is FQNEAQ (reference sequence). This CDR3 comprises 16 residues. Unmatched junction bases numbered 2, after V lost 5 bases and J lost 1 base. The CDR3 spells CASSVGLAGGTDTQYF. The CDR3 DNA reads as TGTGCCAGCAGCGTGGGACTAGCGGGGGGCACAGATACGCAGTATTTT.

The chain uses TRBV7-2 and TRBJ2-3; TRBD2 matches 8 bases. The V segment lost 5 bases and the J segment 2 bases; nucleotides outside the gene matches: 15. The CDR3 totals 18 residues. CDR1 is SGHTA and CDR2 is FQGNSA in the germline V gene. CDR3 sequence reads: CASSPGLAARIITDTQYF. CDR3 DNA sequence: TGTGCCAGCAGCCCCGGACTAGCCGCGAGGATCATCACAGATACGCAGTATTTT.

CDR3 sequence: CASSVNTEAFF. The CDR3 coding sequence is TGTGCCAGCTCGGTGAACACTGAAGCTTTCTTT. The chain joins TRBV2 to TRBJ1-1; D remains unclear. Trimming stripped 8 bases from V and 0 bases from J, with 4 bases between. CDR3 length equals 11 residues. Germline V CDR1 and CDR2: SNHLY, FYNNEI.

The CDR3 coding sequence is TGTGCCAGCACGCCGGTAGGAGCAACAAGTACGCAGTATTTT. Amino acids: CASTPVGATSTQYF. The V call is TRBV2, the J call TRBJ2-3; D call uncertain. This CDR3 has 14 amino acids. V shed 7 bases and J shed 8 bases, with 19 bases lying between them. Germline-derived CDR1 and CDR2 are SNHLY and FYNNEI.

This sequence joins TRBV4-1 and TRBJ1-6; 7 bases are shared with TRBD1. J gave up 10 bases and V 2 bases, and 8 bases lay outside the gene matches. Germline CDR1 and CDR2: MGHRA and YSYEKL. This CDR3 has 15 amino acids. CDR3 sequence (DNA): TGCGCCAGCAGCCAATCGGACCACAGGGGATCACCCCTCCACTTT. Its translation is CASSQSDHRGSPLHF.

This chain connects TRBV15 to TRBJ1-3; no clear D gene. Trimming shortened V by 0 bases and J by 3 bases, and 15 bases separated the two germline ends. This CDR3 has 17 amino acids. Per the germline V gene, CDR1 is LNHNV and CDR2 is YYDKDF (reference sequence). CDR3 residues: CATSRDRGGSYGNTIYF. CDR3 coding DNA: TGTGCCACCAGCAGAGATAGAGGAGGTTCGTATGGAAACACCATATATTTT.

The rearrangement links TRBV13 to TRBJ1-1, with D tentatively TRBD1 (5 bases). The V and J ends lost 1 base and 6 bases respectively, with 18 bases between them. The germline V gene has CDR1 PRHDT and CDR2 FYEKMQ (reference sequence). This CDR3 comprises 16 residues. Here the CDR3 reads CASSLESGRASPEAFF. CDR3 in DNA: TGTGCCAGCAGCTTAGAGAGTGGCAGGGCGAGCCCTGAAGCTTTCTTT.

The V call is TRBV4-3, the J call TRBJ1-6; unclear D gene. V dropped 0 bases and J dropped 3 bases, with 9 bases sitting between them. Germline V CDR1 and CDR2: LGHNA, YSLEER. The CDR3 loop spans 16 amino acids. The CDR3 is CASSQEGDLYNSPLHF. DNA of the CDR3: TGCGCCAGCAGCCAAGAAGGAGATCTCTATAATTCACCCCTCCACTTT.

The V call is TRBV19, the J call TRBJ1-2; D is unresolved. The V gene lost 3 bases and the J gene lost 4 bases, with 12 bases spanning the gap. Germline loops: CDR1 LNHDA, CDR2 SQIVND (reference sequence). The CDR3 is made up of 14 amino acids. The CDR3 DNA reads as TGTGCCAGTAGTATCATCACACCAATCTATGGCTACACCTTC. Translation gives CASSIITPIYGYTF.

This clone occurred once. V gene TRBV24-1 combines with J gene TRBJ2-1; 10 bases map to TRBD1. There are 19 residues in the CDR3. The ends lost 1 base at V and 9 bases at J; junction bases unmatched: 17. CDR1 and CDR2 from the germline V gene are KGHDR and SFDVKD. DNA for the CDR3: TGTGCCACCAGTGATTTAGGGGACAGGGGCGTAGGACTAAAGACTGAGCAGTTCTTC. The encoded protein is CATSDLGDRGVGLKTEQFF.

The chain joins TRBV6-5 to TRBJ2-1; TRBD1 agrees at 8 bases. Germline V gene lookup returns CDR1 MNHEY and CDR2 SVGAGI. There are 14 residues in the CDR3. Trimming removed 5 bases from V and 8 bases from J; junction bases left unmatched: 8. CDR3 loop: CASSHRDRSDEQFF. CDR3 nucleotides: TGTGCCAGCAGTCATCGGGACAGGTCCGATGAGCAGTTCTTC.

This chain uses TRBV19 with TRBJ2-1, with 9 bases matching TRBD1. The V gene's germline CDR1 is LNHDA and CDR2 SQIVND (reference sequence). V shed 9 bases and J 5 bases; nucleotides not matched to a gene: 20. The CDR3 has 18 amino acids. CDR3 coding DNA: TGTGCCAGCTCCCCGGGACAGGGCCAAAGGGGTCAAAACAATGAGCAGTTCTTC. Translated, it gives CASSPGQGQRGQNNEQFF.

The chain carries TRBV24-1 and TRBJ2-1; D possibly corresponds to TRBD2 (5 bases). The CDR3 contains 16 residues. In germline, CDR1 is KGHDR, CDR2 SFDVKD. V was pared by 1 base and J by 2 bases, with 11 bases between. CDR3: CATSDFKLDPYNEQFF. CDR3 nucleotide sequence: TGTGCCACCAGTGATTTCAAACTAGATCCCTACAATGAGCAGTTCTTC.

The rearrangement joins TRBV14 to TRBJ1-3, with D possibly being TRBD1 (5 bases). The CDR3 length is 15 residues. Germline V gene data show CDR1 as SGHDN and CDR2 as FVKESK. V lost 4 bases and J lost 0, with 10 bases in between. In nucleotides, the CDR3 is TGTGCCAGCAGCCCACAGGAGAGCTCTGGAAACACCATATATTTT. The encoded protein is CASSPQESSGNTIYF.

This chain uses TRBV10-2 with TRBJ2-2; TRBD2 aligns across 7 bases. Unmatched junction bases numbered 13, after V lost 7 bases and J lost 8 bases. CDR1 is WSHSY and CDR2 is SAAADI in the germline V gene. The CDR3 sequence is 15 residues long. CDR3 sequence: CASKGGRLGRGELFF. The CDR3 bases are TGCGCCAGCAAAGGCGGGAGATTGGGGCGGGGGGAGCTGTTTTTT.

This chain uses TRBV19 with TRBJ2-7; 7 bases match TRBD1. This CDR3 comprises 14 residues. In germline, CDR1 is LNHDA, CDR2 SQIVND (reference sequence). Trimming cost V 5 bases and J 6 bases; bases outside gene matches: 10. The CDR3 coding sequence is TGTGCCAGTAGTCCAATGGACAGGTATGGCGAGCAGTACTTC. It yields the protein CASSPMDRYGEQYF.

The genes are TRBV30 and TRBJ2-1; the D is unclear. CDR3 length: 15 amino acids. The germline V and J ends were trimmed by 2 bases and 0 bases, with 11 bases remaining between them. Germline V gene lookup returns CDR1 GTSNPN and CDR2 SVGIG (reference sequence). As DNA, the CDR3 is TGTGCCTGGAGTCCTTCGCCGAGCTCCTACAATGAGCAGTTCTTC. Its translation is CAWSPSPSSYNEQFF.

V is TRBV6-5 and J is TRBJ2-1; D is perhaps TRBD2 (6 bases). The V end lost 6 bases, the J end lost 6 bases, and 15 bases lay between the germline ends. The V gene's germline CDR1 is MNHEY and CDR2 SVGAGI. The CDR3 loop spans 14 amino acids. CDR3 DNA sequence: TGTGCCAGCAGCGGCGGGGTGAGGTCCAATGAGCAGTTCTTC. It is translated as CASSGGVRSNEQFF.

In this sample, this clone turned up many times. The CDR3: CASSQVQGYGYTF. The CDR3 nucleotides are TGTGCCAGCAGCCAAGTACAGGGCTATGGCTACACCTTC. J is TRBJ1-2 and V is TRBV14; possible D gene TRBD1, 6 bases. Between the trimmed V and J ends, which lost 1 base and 4 bases, there was a span of 7 bases. The CDR3 consists of 13 residues. Germline CDR1 reads SGHDN; CDR2 reads FVKESK. Full variable domain (remainder filled in from reference TRBV14 and TRBJ1-2): EAGVTQFPSHSVIEKGQTVTLRCDPISGHDNLYWYRRVMGKEIKFLLHFVKESKQDESGMPNNRFLAERTGGTYSTLKVQPAELEDSGVYFCASSQVQGYGYTFGSGTRLTVV.